This is a list of T cell receptor beta chains from one sample in a study of human T cells and chemical hapten exposure. TCRdb used MiXCR to reprocess the RACE reads, holding one entry per CDR3 protein. The table shows 35,000 to 55,000 distinct CDR3 sequences, with roughly a tenth occurring only once. The source material was whole blood, sampled in connection with sensitization to the hapten diphenylcyclopropenone (DPC). The receptors come from a woman aged 25 to 39 with alopecia areata. Some clones in this sample may be carry-over from other donors' samples. Each CDR3 is given with its conserved first and last residue. A D gene is named only where the DNA matches it firmly. Only some rows state a clone size, as once, few, many or a class for expanded clones.

>TRBD2|few|TRBJ2-1|TRBV6-2/TRBV6-3
CASSPPDGSGGVYNEQFF
TGTGCCAGCAGCCCTCCCGACGGGTCCGGGGGGGTCTACAATGAGCAGTTCTTC
>-|-|TRBJ2-3|TRBV30
CAWSGTGGPFTDTQYF
TGTGCCTGGAGTGGGACGGGGGGCCCCTTCACAGATACGCAGTATTTT
>-|many|TRBJ1-6|TRBV28
CASSLWNSYNSPLHF
TGTGCCAGCAGTTTGTGGAACAGCTATAATTCACCCCTCCACTTT
>TRBD1|few|TRBJ1-5|TRBV19
CASRDRNQPQHF
TGTGCCAGCCGGGACAGGAATCAGCCCCAGCATTTT
>-|-|TRBJ1-1|TRBV6-5
CASSYRSVRHLNTEAFF
TGTGCCAGCAGTTACAGGTCCGTGAGACACCTGAACACTGAAGCTTTCTTT
>-|-|TRBJ1-1|TRBV4-1
CASSQDGLEGTEAFF
TGCGCCAGCAGCCAGGACGGACTGGAAGGCACTGAAGCTTTCTTT
>-|-|TRBJ1-2|TRBV5-1
CASSLAGVGGYTF
TGCGCCAGCAGCTTGGCAGGGGTTGGTGGCTACACCTTC
>-|few|TRBJ1-4|TRBV6-6
CASSGLRGEKLFF
TGTGCCAGTTCAGGGCTTCGAGGAGAAAAACTGTTTTTT
>TRBD1|-|TRBJ1-2|TRBV28
CASRLTGADGYTF
TGTGCCAGCAGGCTCACAGGGGCAGATGGCTACACCTTC
>-|-|TRBJ2-3|TRBV11-3
CASSLVSNTDTQYF
TGTGCCAGCAGCTTAGTCTCTAACACAGATACGCAGTATTTT
>-|few|TRBJ2-5|TRBV7-8
CASSLASETTLSKETQYF
TGTGCCAGCAGCTTAGCGTCGGAGACTACCCTTTCAAAAGAGACCCAGTACTTC
>-|few|TRBJ1-4|TRBV20-1
CSASGTLLAMNEKLFF
TGCAGTGCGTCCGGGACCTTATTAGCAATGAATGAAAAACTGTTTTTT
>-|many|TRBJ2-3|TRBV5-1
CASREDSRTDTQYF
TGCGCCAGCCGCGAGGACAGCCGCACAGATACGCAGTATTTT
>-|-|TRBJ1-4|TRBV20-1
CSARNRDAYEKLFF
TGCAGTGCTAGAAACCGGGACGCATATGAAAAACTGTTTTTT
>-|many|TRBJ1-4|TRBV12-3/TRBV12-4
CASSLTAYNEKLFF
TGTGCCAGCAGTTTGACAGCCTATAATGAAAAACTGTTTTTT
>-|many|TRBJ2-1|TRBV7-2
CASSLIWDEQFF
TGTGCCAGCAGTCTCATCTGGGATGAGCAGTTCTTC
>TRBD1|few|TRBJ2-3|TRBV12-3/TRBV12-4
CASSLGTGGLDTQYF
TGTGCCAGCAGTTTAGGTACAGGGGGCCTAGATACGCAGTATTTT
>-|few|TRBJ2-7|TRBV27
CASSMGHDEQYF
TGTGCCAGCAGTATGGGCCACGACGAGCAGTACTTC
>TRBD2|medium-sized|TRBJ2-7|TRBV2
CASSESRGSSYEQYF
TGTGCCAGCAGTGAATCGCGGGGGTCCTCCTACGAGCAGTACTTC
>-|few|TRBJ1-2|TRBV20-1
CSAQDYGYTF
TGCAGTGCCCAGGACTATGGCTACACCTTC
>-|-|TRBJ2-7|TRBV28
CATQPYNNEQYF
TGTGCCACCCAGCCTTATAACAACGAGCAGTACTTC
>-|few|TRBJ2-1|TRBV9
CASSVGSWDQGEQFF
TGTGCCAGCAGCGTGGGTTCCTGGGATCAAGGTGAGCAGTTCTTC
>-|many|TRBJ1-2|TRBV2
CASQGTNYGYTF
TGTGCCAGCCAGGGTACTAACTATGGCTACACCTTC
>TRBD2|-|TRBJ2-1|TRBV3-1
CASSPGTTSYNEQFF
TGTGCCAGCAGTCCCGGGACTACCTCCTACAATGAGCAGTTCTTC
>TRBD1|many|TRBJ1-5|TRBV5-4
CASSPGGSNQPQHF
TGTGCCAGCAGCCCAGGGGGCAGCAATCAGCCCCAGCATTTT
>-|-|TRBJ2-1|TRBV18
CASSGRVHEQFF
TGTGCCAGCTCCGGGAGAGTCCATGAGCAGTTCTTC
>-|few|TRBJ2-5|TRBV28
CASSSGQETQYF
TGTGCCAGCAGTAGCGGGCAAGAGACCCAGTACTTC
>TRBD1|-|TRBJ2-3|TRBV9
CASSFDRADTQYF
TGTGCCAGCAGCTTCGACAGGGCGGACACGCAGTATTTT
>-|many|TRBJ2-1|TRBV5-1
CASSPIAAYNEQFF
TGCGCCAGCAGCCCTATAGCGGCTTACAATGAGCAGTTCTTC
>-|-|TRBJ2-4|TRBV7-9
CASSSVGGLIGMTAKNIQYF
TGTGCCAGCAGCTCCGTCGGGGGGCTTATCGGGATGACGGCCAAAAACATTCAGTACTTC
>TRBD2|-|TRBJ2-5|TRBV6-1
CASSWTSGGAETQYF
TGTGCCAGCAGTTGGACTAGCGGGGGGGCGGAGACCCAGTACTTC
>TRBD1|few|TRBJ1-1|TRBV18
CASSAGQQNTEAFF
TGTGCCAGCTCAGCGGGACAGCAGAACACTGAAGCTTTCTTT
>-|-|TRBJ1-2|TRBV28
CASSRGSMYYGYTF
TGTGCCAGTAGCCGGGGGTCTATGTACTATGGCTACACCTTC
>-|-|TRBJ2-1|TRBV7-9
CASSPPGNSYNEQFF
TGTGCCAGCAGCCCACCAGGTAACTCCTACAATGAGCAGTTCTTC
>-|-|TRBJ1-5|TRBV19
CASSIEAIRGQPQHF
TGTGCCAGTAGTATAGAGGCCATTCGGGGTCAGCCCCAGCATTTT
>-|-|TRBJ1-2|TRBV3-1
CASSQAGVSGYTF
TGTGCCAGCAGCCAAGCGGGGGTTTCTGGCTACACCTTC
>TRBD2|few|TRBJ2-1|TRBV7-9
CASSLGRGAYNEQFF
TGTGCCAGCAGCTTAGGGCGGGGGGCCTACAATGAGCAGTTCTTC
>-|few|TRBJ2-2|TRBV24-1
CATSDRTNTGELFF
TGTGCCACCAGTGACAGAACGAACACCGGGGAGCTGTTTTTT
>-|many|TRBJ1-1|TRBV19
CASSIPGVGTEAFF
TGTGCCAGTAGTATACCGGGGGTGGGGACTGAAGCTTTCTTT
>TRBD2|-|TRBJ2-3|TRBV9
CASTRRGTTDTQYF
TGTGCCAGCACTAGGCGGGGGACCACAGATACGCAGTATTTT
>-|few|TRBJ1-1|TRBV20-1
CSALRQFEAFF
TGCAGTGCTCTGAGACAGTTCGAAGCTTTCTTT